The 4 T cell receptor beta chains in this list originate from one sample, sequenced in a study of cytomegalovirus exposure and HLA in healthy donors. This PCR relied on a set of 60 Vbeta primers and 13 Jbeta primers. Generated by immunoSEQ multiplex PCR, the TCRdb table keeps only in-frame clones and is missing some. Its table lists some 140,000 clones. The specimen sequenced was PBMCs. The receptors stem from a woman aged 35 to 49 in good health and CMV-seronegative.

The J gene is TRBJ1-1, the V gene TRBV7-8; D gene unclear. The CDR3 is 14 residues long. The germline CDR1 and CDR2 sequences are SGHVS and FQNEAQ. V was shortened by 1 base and J by 2 bases, with 8 bases between the two germline ends. In nucleotides, the CDR3 is TGTGCCAGCAGCTTAGTTGTGAGCAACACTGAAGCTTTCTTT. It specifies CASSLVVSNTEAFF. Looking up the rest from reference TRBV7-8 and TRBJ1-1 gives the full variable domain: GAGVSQSPRYKVAKRGQDVALRCDPISGHVSLFWYQQALGQGPEFLTYFQNEAQLDKSGLPSDRFFAERPEGSVSTLKIQRTQQEDSAVYLCASSLVVSNTEAFFGQGTRLTVV.

The chain recombines TRBV27 with TRBJ2-7; D remains unclear. This CDR3 spans 13 amino acids. Germline V CDR1 and CDR2: MNHEY, SMNVEV (reference sequence). V shed 3 bases and J shed 3 bases, with 9 bases lying between them. This chain's CDR3 is CASSLLADYEQYF. As DNA, the CDR3 is TGTGCCAGCAGTTTGTTAGCCGACTACGAGCAGTACTTC.

Points on this clone: An end of the junction differs from the germline gene, which may be a read error. The chain joins TRBV7-7 to TRBJ2-5, with D perhaps TRBD2 (6 bases). The CDR3 contains 14 residues. Germline assignment: CDR1 SSHAT and CDR2 FNYEAQ (reference sequence). The CDR3: CASSYRAGTETQYF. In nucleotides, the CDR3 is TGTGCTAGCAGTTACCGGGCGGGGACTGAGACCCAGTACTTC.

The V gene is TRBV27, the J gene TRBJ2-7; D gene ambiguous. CDR1 MNHEY and CDR2 SMNVEV come from the germline V gene (reference sequence). The ends were cut back, 4 bases at V and 7 bases at J, with 20 bases in the middle. The CDR3 runs to 15 residues. The CDR3 sequence: CASSSDMEDVVEQYF. CDR3 DNA: TGTGCCAGCAGTTCTGACATGGAAGACGTTGTGGAGCAGTACTTC.